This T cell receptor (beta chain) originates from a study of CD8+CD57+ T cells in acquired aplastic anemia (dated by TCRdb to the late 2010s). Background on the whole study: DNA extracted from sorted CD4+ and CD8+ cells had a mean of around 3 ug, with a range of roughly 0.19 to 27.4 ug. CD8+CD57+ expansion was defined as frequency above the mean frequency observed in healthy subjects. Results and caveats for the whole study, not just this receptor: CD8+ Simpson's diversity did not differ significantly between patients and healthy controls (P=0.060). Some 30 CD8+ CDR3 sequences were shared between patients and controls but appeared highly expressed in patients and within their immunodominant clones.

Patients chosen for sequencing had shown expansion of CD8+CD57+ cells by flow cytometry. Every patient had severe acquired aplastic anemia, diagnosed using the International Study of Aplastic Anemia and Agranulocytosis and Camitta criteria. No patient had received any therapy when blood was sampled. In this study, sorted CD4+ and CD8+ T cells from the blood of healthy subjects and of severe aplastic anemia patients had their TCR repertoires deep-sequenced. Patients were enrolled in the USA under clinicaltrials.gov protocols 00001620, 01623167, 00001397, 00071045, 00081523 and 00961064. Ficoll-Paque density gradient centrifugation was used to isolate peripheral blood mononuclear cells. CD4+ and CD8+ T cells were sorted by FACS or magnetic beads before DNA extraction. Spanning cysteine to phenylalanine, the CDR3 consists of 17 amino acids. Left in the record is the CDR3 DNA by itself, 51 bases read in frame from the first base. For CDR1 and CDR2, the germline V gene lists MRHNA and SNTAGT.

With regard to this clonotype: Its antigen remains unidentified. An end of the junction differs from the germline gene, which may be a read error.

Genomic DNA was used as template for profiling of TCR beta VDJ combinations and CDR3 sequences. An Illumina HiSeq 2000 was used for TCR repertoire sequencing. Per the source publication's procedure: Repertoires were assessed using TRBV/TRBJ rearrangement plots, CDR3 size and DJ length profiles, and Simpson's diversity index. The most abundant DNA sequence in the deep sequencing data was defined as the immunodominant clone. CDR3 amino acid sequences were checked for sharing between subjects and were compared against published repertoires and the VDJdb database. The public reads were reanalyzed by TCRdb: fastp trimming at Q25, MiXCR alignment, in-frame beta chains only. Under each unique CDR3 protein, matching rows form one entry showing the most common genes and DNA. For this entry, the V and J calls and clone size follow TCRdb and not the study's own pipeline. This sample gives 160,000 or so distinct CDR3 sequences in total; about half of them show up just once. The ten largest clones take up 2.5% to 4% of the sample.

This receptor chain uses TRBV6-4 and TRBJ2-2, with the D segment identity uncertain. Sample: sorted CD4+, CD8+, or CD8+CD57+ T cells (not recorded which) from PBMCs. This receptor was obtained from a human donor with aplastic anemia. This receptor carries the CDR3 CASSHSVETPNTGELFF. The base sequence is TGTGCCAGCAGTCACTCCGTAGAAACTCCGAACACCGGGGAGCTGTTTTTT.